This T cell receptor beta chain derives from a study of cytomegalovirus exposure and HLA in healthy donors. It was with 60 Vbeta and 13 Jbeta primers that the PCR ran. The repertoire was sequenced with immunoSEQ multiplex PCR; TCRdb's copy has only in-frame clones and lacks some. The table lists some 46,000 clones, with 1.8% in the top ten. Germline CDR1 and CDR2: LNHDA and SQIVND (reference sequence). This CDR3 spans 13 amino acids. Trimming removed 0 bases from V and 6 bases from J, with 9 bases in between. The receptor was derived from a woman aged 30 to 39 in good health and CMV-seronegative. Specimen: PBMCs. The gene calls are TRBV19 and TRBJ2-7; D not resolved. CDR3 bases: TGTGCCAGTAGTATAGATCGCGGTATCGAGCAGTACTTC. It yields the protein CASSIDRGIEQYF.